Detailed here is one T cell receptor beta chain. Its antigen is unknown. Per-base quality was not reported, and no clone a single base away is much larger than it. The sample's time point label, decoded: pre-sensitization, week 0. This specimen's treatment or condition label, per the study, means: therapeutic diphenylcyclopropenone sensitization with weekly scalp DPC. At each patch-test visit, blood was drawn before the patch test was applied. Eligible patients were aged 18 to 70, diagnosed with alopecia, deemed suitable for DPC therapy, and excluded if pregnant. Total RNA was extracted from unfractionated whole blood collected in Tempus Blood RNA tubes. Receptor amplification or capture employed RACE. Instrument on record: NextSeq 500. During library preparation, unique molecular identifiers were attached to individual cDNA molecules so that TCRs could be counted quantitatively and reproducibly. Both TCR alpha and TCR beta chains were sequenced from each blood RNA sample. In the paper's pipeline: Samples had a median of about 96,000 TCRs, with a range from roughly 23,224 to 750,000. The Decombinator software suite was used to annotate the V, J and CDR3 of the TCR reads. For PS versus PT1 abundance plots, all samples were subsampled to the same number of TCRs (28,000). TCRs were defined as expanded if absent before sensitization and observed at least eight times at the 2-week time point. TCRdb reprocessing: public reads trimmed at Q25 with fastp, clones called with MiXCR, in-frame beta chains kept. Rows matching on CDR3 protein sequence are summarized as one entry with the most common DNA and genes. These V and J calls derive from TCRdb rather than the authors' analysis. The sample has some 300,000 distinct CDR3 sequences on record, 5.5% of them singletons. The top ten clonotypes cover under 9.5% of the sample.

From cysteine to phenylalanine, the CDR3 is 14 amino acids long. Here the CDR3 DNA is all that survives: 42 bases in frame from base 1. Per the germline V gene, LGHNA is the CDR1 and YNFKEQ is the CDR2. The junction shows trimming of 0 bases on V and 2 bases on J, plus 7 bases between the germline ends. This entry belongs to a study of human T cells and chemical hapten exposure (dated by TCRdb to the early 2020s). Broadly, across the study: For sensitization, 2% DPC in acetone was applied to a 2 cm by 2 cm area of upper inner arm skin. Patch tests used Finn chambers with 0.01% DPC on the upper back, scored after 6 days by International Contact Dermatitis Research Group standards. Libraries were pooled for sequencing, and per-sample TCR yields varied mainly because of small differences in library volumes within the pool. Peripheral blood TCR repertoire changes were tracked in vivo in alopecia patients during primary and secondary sensitization to the hapten diphenylcyclopropenone (DPC). The patient cohort, mostly female, included alopecia areata with under or over 50% scalp involvement, alopecia totalis and alopecia universalis. Blood for TCR sequencing was provided by twenty-nine alopecia patients at one to four time points (pre-sensitization, 2, 6 and 24 weeks). Patient blood was sampled pre-sensitization (week 0) and at 2, 6 and about 24 weeks after DPC sensitization. Throughout the study period of approximately 23 weeks, patients also received therapeutic DPC doses to the scalp every week.

Study-wide findings and limitations: Patch test score correlated positively with the number of PT1 expanded TCRs, reaching significance at thresholds 8, 16 and 32 but not at 4. Because every patient had alopecia, a presumed autoimmune disease, the patients' immune response might differ from that of healthy individuals. After repeated subsampling, the strength of the expansion versus patch-test correlation and the threshold at which it became significant changed. Significantly more large CDR3 similarity clusters were formed by expanded TCRs than by pre-sensitization or healthy control sets, consistent with antigen-driven responses. DPC sensitization did not change the number of TCRs with a frequency above 1 in 1000, and there was no evidence of changes in global repertoire structure.

The rearranged chain carries TRBV4-2 and TRBJ2-5; the D region possibly corresponds to TRBD1 (6 bases align). This receptor was taken from a woman between 18 and 29 years old with alopecia areata. Some clones in this sample may be carry-over from other donors' samples. Sample: whole blood, taken in connection with sensitization to the hapten diphenylcyclopropenone (DPC). CDR3 sequence: CASSQDRGQETQYF. Read as DNA, the sequence is TGTGCCAGCAGCCAAGATAGGGGGCAAGAGACCCAGTACTTC.